Listed below are T cell receptor beta chains from one sample, sequenced in a study of T cell clonotyping in hematopoietic cell transplantation. Profiled with immunoSEQ multiplex PCR; TCRdb holds only in-frame clones, not every one. Among about 36,000 clones listed, about 95% were seen once. The material was peripheral blood mononuclear cells, obtained before stem cell transplant. The origin of the receptors is a man aged 35 to 55 with chronic myeloid leukemia. Some clones in this sample may be carry-over from other donors' samples. The conserved cysteine and the conserved F or W are not part of the CDR3 here. The order of the fields is V gene, J gene, CDR3 protein.

V: TRBV28; J: TRBJ1-4; CDR3: ASGTPPGQGREKLF
V: TRBV7-3; J: TRBJ1-2; CDR3: ASSSPGGEGYT
V: TRBV6-1; J: TRBJ1-5; CDR3: ASSYTGSNQPQH
V: TRBV15; J: TRBJ2-6; CDR3: ATSRSISGANVLT
V: TRBV4-3; J: TRBJ1-2; CDR3: ASSQASGLYGYT
V: TRBV7-8; J: TRBJ2-2; CDR3: ASSLATDNTGELF
V: TRBV7-3; J: TRBJ1-6; CDR3: ASSLTGLNSPLH
V: TRBV6-1; J: TRBJ1-2; CDR3: ASKDRDGYGYT
V: TRBV4-2; J: TRBJ2-7; CDR3: ASSQELAGAYEQY
V: TRBV30; J: TRBJ2-7; CDR3: ACQGLAMEQY
V: TRBV19; J: TRBJ2-3; CDR3: ASTPGTGLTDTQY
V: TRBV28; J: TRBJ1-1; CDR3: ASSLGTELNTEAF
V: TRBV4-3; J: TRBJ2-1; CDR3: ASSQVAQGKEQF
V: TRBV9; J: TRBJ2-1; CDR3: ASSLTRGEQF
V: TRBV19; J: TRBJ1-2; CDR3: ASRATGADYGYT
V: TRBV6-4; J: TRBJ2-3; CDR3: ASSDRASTDTQY
V: TRBV10-3; J: TRBJ1-1; CDR3: AISGVDRGTEAF
V: TRBV11-3; J: TRBJ1-2; CDR3: ASSLRGFGYT
V: TRBV7-2; J: TRBJ1-5; CDR3: ASSPGGVPVGQPQH
V: TRBV5-4; J: TRBJ2-5; CDR3: ASSLTFQETQY
V: TRBV27; J: TRBJ1-5; CDR3: ASRLSNSNQPQH
V: TRBV13; J: TRBJ2-2; CDR3: ASSATGDTNTGELF
V: TRBV6-1; J: TRBJ1-2; CDR3: ASTQTGTGGDGYT
V: TRBV7-9; J: TRBJ2-7; CDR3: ASSSPPGRISYEQY
V: TRBV5-6; J: TRBJ1-2; CDR3: ASSGLGYGYT
V: TRBV11-1; J: TRBJ2-3; CDR3: ASSLLVRVPDTQY
V: TRBV9; J: TRBJ1-3; CDR3: ASSAGQGFAGNTIY
V: TRBV19; J: TRBJ2-7; CDR3: ASSIRQGRHEQY